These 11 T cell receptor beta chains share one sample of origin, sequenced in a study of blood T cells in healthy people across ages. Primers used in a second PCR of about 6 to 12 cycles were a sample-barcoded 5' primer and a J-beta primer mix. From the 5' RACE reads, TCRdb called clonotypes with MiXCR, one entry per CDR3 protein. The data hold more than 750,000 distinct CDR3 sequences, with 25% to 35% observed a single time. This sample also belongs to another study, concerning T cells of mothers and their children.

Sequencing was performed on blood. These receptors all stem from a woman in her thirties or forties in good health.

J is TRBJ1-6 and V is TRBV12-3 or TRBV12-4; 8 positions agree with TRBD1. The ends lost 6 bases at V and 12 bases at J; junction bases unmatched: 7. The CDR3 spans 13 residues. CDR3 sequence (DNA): TGTGCCAGCAGGACAGGGGACGATTTACCCCTCCACTTT. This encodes CASRTGDDLPLHF.

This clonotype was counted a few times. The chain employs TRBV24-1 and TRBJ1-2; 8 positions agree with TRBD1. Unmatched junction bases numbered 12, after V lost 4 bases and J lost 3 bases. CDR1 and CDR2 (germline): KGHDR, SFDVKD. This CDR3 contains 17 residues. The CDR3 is CATSEHRAGGGYYGYTF. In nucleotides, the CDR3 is TGTGCCACCAGTGAGCACCGCGCAGGGGGCGGATACTATGGCTACACCTTC.

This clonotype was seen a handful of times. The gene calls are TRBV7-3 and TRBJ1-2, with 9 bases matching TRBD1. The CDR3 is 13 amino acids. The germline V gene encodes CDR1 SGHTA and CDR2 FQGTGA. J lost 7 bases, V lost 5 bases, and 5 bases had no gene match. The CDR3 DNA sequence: TGTGCCAGCAGCGCTACAGGGGGCGGTGGCTACACCTTC. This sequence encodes CASSATGGGGYTF.

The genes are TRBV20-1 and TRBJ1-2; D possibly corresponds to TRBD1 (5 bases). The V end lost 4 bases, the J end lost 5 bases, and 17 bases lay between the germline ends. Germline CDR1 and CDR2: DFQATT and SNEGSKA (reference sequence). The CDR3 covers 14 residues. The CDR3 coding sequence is TGCAGTGCTAAATCTCTAGGGGATAAATATGGCTACACCTTC. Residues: CSAKSLGDKYGYTF.

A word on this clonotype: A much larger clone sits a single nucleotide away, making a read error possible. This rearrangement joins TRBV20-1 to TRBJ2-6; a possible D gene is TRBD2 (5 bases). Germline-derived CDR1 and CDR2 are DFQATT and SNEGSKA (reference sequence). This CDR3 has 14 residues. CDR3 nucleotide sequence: TGCGGTGCTAGAGGAGGCTCTGGGGCCAACGTCCTGACTTTC. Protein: CGARGGSGANVLTF.

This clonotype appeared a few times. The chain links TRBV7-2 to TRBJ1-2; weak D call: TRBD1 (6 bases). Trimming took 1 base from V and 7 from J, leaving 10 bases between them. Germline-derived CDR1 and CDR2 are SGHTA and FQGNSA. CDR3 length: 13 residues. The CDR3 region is CASSLGPGAGYTF. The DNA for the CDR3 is TGTGCCAGCAGCTTAGGGCCGGGGGCTGGCTACACCTTC.

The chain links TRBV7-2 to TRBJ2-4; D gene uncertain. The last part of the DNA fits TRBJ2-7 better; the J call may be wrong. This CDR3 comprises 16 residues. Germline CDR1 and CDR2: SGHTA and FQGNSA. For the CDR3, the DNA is TGTGCCAGCAGCTTAGGATATCGGTCACAGTCTCACGAGCAGTACTTC. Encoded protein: CASSLGYRSQSHEQYF.

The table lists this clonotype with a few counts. CDR3 DNA: TGCAGCGCTGAGGGGACTCACCTTAACTATGGCTACACCTTC. Translation: CSAEGTHLNYGYTF. The V call is TRBV29-1, the J call TRBJ1-2; a weak D match, TRBD1 (5 bases). The CDR3 totals 14 residues. The germline V gene has CDR1 SQVTM and CDR2 ANQGSEA. Trimming removed 7 bases at V and 1 base at J, with 16 bases between.

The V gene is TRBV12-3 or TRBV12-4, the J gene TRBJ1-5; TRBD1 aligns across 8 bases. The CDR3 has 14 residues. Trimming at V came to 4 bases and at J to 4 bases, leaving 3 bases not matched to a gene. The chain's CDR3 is CASSWTGKNQPQHF. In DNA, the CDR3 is TGTGCCAGCAGTTGGACAGGGAAAAATCAGCCCCAGCATTTT.

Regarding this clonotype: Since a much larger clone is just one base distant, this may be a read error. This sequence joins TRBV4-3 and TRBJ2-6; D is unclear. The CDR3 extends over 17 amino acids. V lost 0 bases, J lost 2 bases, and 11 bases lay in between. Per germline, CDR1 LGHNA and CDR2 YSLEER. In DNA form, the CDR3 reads TGCGCCAGCAGCCAAGATGTGGTTGGCCCTGGGGCCAACGTCCTGACTTTC. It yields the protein CASSQDVVGPGANVLTF.

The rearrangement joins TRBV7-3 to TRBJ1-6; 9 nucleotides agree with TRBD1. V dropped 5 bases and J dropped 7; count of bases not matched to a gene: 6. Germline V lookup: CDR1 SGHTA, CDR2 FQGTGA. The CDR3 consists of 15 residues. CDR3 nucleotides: TGTGCCAGCAGCCTGGGGACAGGGAGGAATTCACCCCTCCACTTT. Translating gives CASSLGTGRNSPLHF.